The TCR beta chain described here comes from a study of CD8 T cells in ankylosing spondylitis. Study observations and caveats: Seemingly distinctive of ankylosing spondylitis blood was a TCR beta motif formed by eight highly homologous variants.

This clonotype was recorded many times. The antigen is undetermined. Libraries for TCR beta were made by quantitative 5'-RACE with molecular barcodes. TCRdb reanalysed the 5' RACE reads using MiXCR and keeps one entry per CDR3 protein. The repertoire holds fewer than 200,000 distinct CDR3 sequences, with 15% to 20% as singletons. The receptor was derived from a male donor aged 10 to 35 with ankylosing spondylitis or in good health (not recorded which). What was sequenced was blood, either unsorted or a sorted T cell fraction (not recorded which).

CDR3 sequence reads: CASSQDPPGTGFRGTEAFF. CDR3 nucleotides: TGCGCCAGCAGCCAAGATCCCCCCGGGACAGGGTTTCGGGGCACTGAAGCTTTCTTT. This chain connects TRBV4-3 to TRBJ1-1; 9 bases agree with TRBD1. The germline V gene encodes CDR1 LGHNA and CDR2 YSLEER. The CDR3 consists of 19 residues. The trim removed 0 bases at V and 4 bases at J, leaving 15 bases unmatched.